These T cell receptor beta chains were read from a single sample in a study of T cell responses to AZD1222 COVID-19 vaccine. Some clones are missing from TCRdb's copy, which holds only in-frame ones; the method was immunoSEQ multiplex PCR. This table has about 140,000 clones, 80% to 95% appearing once. Sequenced here: peripheral blood, sampled on day 0 of AZD1222 vaccination. These receptors originate from an adult in good health. CDR3s include the opening cysteine and the closing phenylalanine or tryptophan. The order of the fields is V gene, clone size, CDR3 length, J gene, D gene, CDR3 protein, CDR3 DNA. D genes are given only for firm matches. Size is omitted from some rows. Given values are once, few, many or a class for expanded clones.

V gene: TRBV5-4; clone size: once; CDR3 length: 15; J gene: TRBJ1-1; D gene: .; CDR3 protein: CASTPPPGSGTEAFF; CDR3 DNA: TGTGCCAGCACCCCTCCCCCGGGGTCGGGCACTGAAGCTTTCTTT
V gene: TRBV5-4; clone size: .; CDR3 length: 15; J gene: TRBJ2-2; D gene: .; CDR3 protein: CASSLFGAAAGELFF; CDR3 DNA: TGTGCCAGCAGCTTGTTCGGGGCAGCGGCCGGGGAGCTGTTTTTT
V gene: TRBV25-1; clone size: .; CDR3 length: 13; J gene: TRBJ1-2; D gene: TRBD1; CDR3 protein: CASSRDSNYGYTF; CDR3 DNA: TGTGCCAGCAGTCGGGACAGTAACTATGGCTACACCTTC
V gene: TRBV5-1; clone size: .; CDR3 length: 18; J gene: TRBJ1-1; D gene: .; CDR3 protein: CASSLLKGTYRRDTEAFF; CDR3 DNA: TGCGCCAGCAGCTTATTAAAGGGGACCTATCGGAGGGACACTGAAGCTTTCTTT
V gene: TRBV5-1; clone size: .; CDR3 length: 14; J gene: TRBJ1-3; D gene: .; CDR3 protein: CASSFSSYENTIYF; CDR3 DNA: TGCGCCAGCAGCTTCTCCTCCTATGAGAACACCATATATTTT
V gene: TRBV7-9; clone size: once; CDR3 length: 15; J gene: TRBJ1-2; D gene: .; CDR3 protein: CASSGRDKGNYGYTF; CDR3 DNA: TGTGCCAGCAGCGGCCGGGACAAGGGGAACTATGGCTACACCTTC
V gene: TRBV7-3; clone size: .; CDR3 length: 14; J gene: TRBJ2-7; D gene: .; CDR3 protein: CASSLRGDSYEQYF; CDR3 DNA: TGTGCCAGCAGCTTACGCGGGGATTCCTACGAGCAGTACTTC
V gene: TRBV4-3; clone size: .; CDR3 length: 15; J gene: TRBJ1-5; D gene: TRBD1; CDR3 protein: CASSLETGAGQPQHF; CDR3 DNA: TGCGCCAGCAGCCTGGAAACAGGGGCTGGTCAGCCCCAGCATTTT
V gene: TRBV5-1; clone size: .; CDR3 length: 13; J gene: TRBJ2-5; D gene: .; CDR3 protein: CASSLTGEETQYF; CDR3 DNA: TGCGCCAGCAGCTTGACCGGCGAAGAGACCCAGTACTTC
V gene: TRBV7-6; clone size: once; CDR3 length: 16; J gene: TRBJ2-3; D gene: TRBD2; CDR3 protein: CASSPPGGTTPDTQYF; CDR3 DNA: TGTGCCAGCAGCCCCCCCGGGGGGACGACTCCGGATACGCAGTATTTT
V gene: TRBV30; clone size: .; CDR3 length: 13; J gene: TRBJ2-3; D gene: .; CDR3 protein: CAWSVTGTDTQYF; CDR3 DNA: TGTGCCTGGAGTGTAACAGGGACAGATACGCAGTATTTT
V gene: TRBV14; clone size: .; CDR3 length: 13; J gene: TRBJ2-7; D gene: .; CDR3 protein: CASSPTPQGWQYF; CDR3 DNA: TGTGCCAGCAGCCCCACTCCGCAGGGATGGCAGTACTTC
V gene: TRBV3-1/TRBV3-2; clone size: once; CDR3 length: 14; J gene: TRBJ2-1; D gene: TRBD2; CDR3 protein: CASSLGTSSNEQFF; CDR3 DNA: TGTGCCAGCAGCCTAGGGACTAGCTCCAATGAGCAGTTCTTC
V gene: TRBV11-2; clone size: .; CDR3 length: 13; J gene: TRBJ2-7; D gene: TRBD2; CDR3 protein: CASSITSGYEQYF; CDR3 DNA: TGTGCCAGCAGTATTACTAGCGGTTACGAGCAGTACTTC
V gene: TRBV6-2/TRBV6-3; clone size: .; CDR3 length: 13; J gene: TRBJ2-1; D gene: .; CDR3 protein: CASSLDVVDEQFF; CDR3 DNA: TGTGCCAGCAGCCTCGACGTGGTGGATGAGCAGTTCTTC
V gene: TRBV18; clone size: .; CDR3 length: 13; J gene: TRBJ2-5; D gene: .; CDR3 protein: CASSQWVQETQYF; CDR3 DNA: TGTGCCAGCTCACAATGGGTTCAAGAGACCCAGTACTTC
V gene: TRBV7-2; clone size: .; CDR3 length: 20; J gene: TRBJ1-3; D gene: .; CDR3 protein: CASSLAAWGANVVPGNTIYF; CDR3 DNA: TGTGCCAGCAGCTTAGCGGCCTGGGGTGCCAATGTGGTCCCCGGAAACACCATATATTTT
V gene: TRBV4-3; clone size: .; CDR3 length: 15; J gene: TRBJ1-3; D gene: .; CDR3 protein: CASSQSIATLYTIYF; CDR3 DNA: TGCGCCAGCAGCCAATCTATAGCAACTTTATACACCATATATTTT
V gene: TRBV5-6; clone size: .; CDR3 length: 14; J gene: TRBJ1-5; D gene: TRBD1; CDR3 protein: CASSPITGDQPQHF; CDR3 DNA: TGTGCCAGCAGCCCTATTACAGGGGATCAGCCCCAGCATTTT
V gene: TRBV2; clone size: .; CDR3 length: 15; J gene: TRBJ2-6; D gene: .; CDR3 protein: CASMKSISGANVLTF; CDR3 DNA: TGTGCCAGCATGAAAAGTATCTCTGGGGCCAACGTCCTGACTTTC
V gene: TRBV12-5; clone size: .; CDR3 length: 14; J gene: TRBJ1-1; D gene: .; CDR3 protein: CASGLGGRDTEAFF; CDR3 DNA: TGTGCTAGTGGTTTGGGGGGCAGGGACACTGAAGCTTTCTTT
V gene: TRBV11-2; clone size: once; CDR3 length: 14; J gene: TRBJ2-2; D gene: .; CDR3 protein: CASSSTGNTGELFF; CDR3 DNA: TGTGCCAGCAGTTCAACGGGGAACACCGGGGAGCTGTTTTTT
V gene: TRBV7-9; clone size: .; CDR3 length: 16; J gene: TRBJ1-5; D gene: TRBD1; CDR3 protein: CASSSDRDRGNQPQHF; CDR3 DNA: TGTGCCAGCAGCTCCGACCGGGACAGGGGTAATCAGCCCCAGCATTTT
V gene: TRBV9; clone size: .; CDR3 length: 16; J gene: TRBJ1-2; D gene: .; CDR3 protein: CASSDIGQFRSRGYTF; CDR3 DNA: TGTGCCAGCAGCGACATAGGGCAGTTCCGATCGAGGGGCTACACCTTC
V gene: TRBV28; clone size: .; CDR3 length: 11; J gene: TRBJ1-2; D gene: .; CDR3 protein: CASSSYYGYTF; CDR3 DNA: TGTGCCAGCAGTTCATACTATGGCTACACCTTC
V gene: TRBV6-1; clone size: once; CDR3 length: 18; J gene: TRBJ2-5; D gene: TRBD2; CDR3 protein: CASSERGGLAGYQETQYF; CDR3 DNA: TGTGCCAGCAGTGAGCGGGGTGGACTAGCCGGATACCAAGAGACCCAGTACTTC
V gene: TRBV18; clone size: .; CDR3 length: 12; J gene: TRBJ1-2; D gene: .; CDR3 protein: CASSEVGDGYTF; CDR3 DNA: TGTGCCAGCTCAGAAGTAGGGGACGGCTACACCTTC
V gene: TRBV7-2; clone size: once; CDR3 length: 15; J gene: TRBJ1-2; D gene: .; CDR3 protein: CASSLDSTGSYGYTF; CDR3 DNA: TGTGCCAGCAGCTTAGACAGCACAGGATCCTATGGCTACACCTTC
V gene: TRBV20-1; clone size: .; CDR3 length: 11; J gene: TRBJ2-1; D gene: .; CDR3 protein: CSARLLIEQFF; CDR3 DNA: TGCAGTGCTAGATTACTGATTGAGCAGTTCTTC
V gene: TRBV7-2; clone size: once; CDR3 length: 14; J gene: TRBJ1-6; D gene: .; CDR3 protein: CASNPRALNSPLHF; CDR3 DNA: TGTGCCAGCAACCCCCGGGCCCTTAATTCACCCCTCCACTTT
V gene: TRBV18; clone size: .; CDR3 length: 15; J gene: TRBJ2-7; D gene: .; CDR3 protein: CASSREGVGPYEQYF; CDR3 DNA: TGTGCCAGCTCACGGGAAGGGGTCGGCCCTTACGAGCAGTACTTC
V gene: TRBV9; clone size: .; CDR3 length: 14; J gene: TRBJ2-2; D gene: .; CDR3 protein: CASSPRGNTGELFF; CDR3 DNA: TGTGCCAGCAGCCCCCGGGGGAACACCGGGGAGCTGTTTTTT
V gene: TRBV21-1; clone size: .; CDR3 length: 8; J gene: TRBJ2-7; D gene: .; CDR3 protein: CASRPLYF; CDR3 DNA: TGTGCCAGCCGACCGTTGTACTTC